This TCR beta chain was recovered during a study of OX40 agonist ivuxolimab in advanced cancers. Whole-study context: Clinicians treated patients with ivuxolimab, an agonistic anti-OX40 (CD134) antibody. Among those enrolled, mean age was approximately 62 years (range 23 to 79) and approximately 83% were male. The eligibility criteria allowed prior anti-PD-1, anti-PD-L1 or anti-CTLA-4 therapy, and approximately 38% had some.

The CDR3 runs to 16 residues. V gave up 0 bases and J gave up 7 bases; unmatched junction bases: 13. Germline assignment: CDR1 SGHDT and CDR2 YYEEEE. Here immunoSEQ multiplex PCR was the method, and the copy in TCRdb shows in-frame clones only, minus some. The sample yields approximately 74,000 clones, under 95% seen once. This TCR came from an adult with an advanced solid tumor such as melanoma, head and neck, liver or kidney cancer. V is TRBV5-6 and J is TRBJ2-7; 7 positions agree with TRBD2. The sequencing used CD4+ or CD8+ T cells sorted from blood, collected in a trial of the OX40 agonist ivuxolimab. The CDR3 nucleotides are TGTGCCAGCAGCTTGGGGCGGTGGGAGGGCCCTGGGGAGCAGTACTTC. Protein product: CASSLGRWEGPGEQYF.